These 26 T cell receptor beta chains were sequenced from one sample in a study of blood T cell repertoires in COVID-19. Assay used: immunoSEQ multiplex PCR; TCRdb lists only in-frame clones, some missing. Here the sample spans about 170,000 clones, 86% being singletons. Sequenced input: peripheral blood. These receptors all come from a man between 65 and 85 years old with acute or convalescent COVID-19.

Only a few counts were recorded for this clone. CDR3 residues: CASSESGPGDEKLFF. CDR3 bases: TGCGCCAGCAGTGAGTCAGGTCCCGGGGATGAAAAACTGTTTTTT. The V gene is TRBV10-1, the J gene TRBJ1-4; unclear D gene. CDR3 length: 15 residues. Trimming removed 0 bases at V and 6 bases at J, with 11 bases between. In germline, CDR1 is WNHNN, CDR2 SYGVQD (reference sequence).

This clone has only a few counts. The chain joins TRBV27 to TRBJ1-2; weak D call: TRBD1 (6 bases). Germline V lookup: CDR1 MNHEY, CDR2 SMNVEV (reference sequence). This CDR3 is built from 15 residues. V gave up 6 bases and J gave up 6 bases, with 20 bases separating them. The CDR3 loop is CASRLTGPRYDGYTF. The CDR3 DNA reads as TGTGCCAGCAGGCTGACAGGCCCAAGGTACGATGGCTACACCTTC.

The V call is TRBV7-3, the J call TRBJ2-2; 8 positions agree with TRBD2. J was trimmed by 6 bases and V by 4 bases; bases with no gene match: 7. The germline V gene has CDR1 SGHTA and CDR2 FQGTGA. The CDR3 sequence is 15 residues long. The CDR3 sequence: CASSSRAGDPGELFF. Written as DNA, the CDR3 is TGTGCCAGCAGCTCGAGAGCGGGAGACCCCGGGGAGCTGTTTTTT.

The chain combines TRBV28 with TRBJ2-7; 9 positions agree with TRBD2. The trim removed 5 bases at V and 5 bases at J, leaving 22 bases unmatched. The CDR3 has 19 amino acids. The V gene's germline CDR1 is MDHEN and CDR2 SYDVKM. The CDR3 nucleotides read TGTGCCAGCAGTCCGATAGGGGGGGAAAACAGCGGGAGGAAGCACGAGCAGTACTTC. It codes for CASSPIGGENSGRKHEQYF.

The chain uses TRBV30 and TRBJ1-5; maybe TRBD1 (5 bases). The germline V gene has CDR1 GTSNPN and CDR2 SVGIG (reference sequence). CDR3 length equals 14 residues. V lost 2 bases and J lost 7, with 15 bases in between. CDR3 coding DNA: TGTGCCTGGAGTAGGGCAGGGCGGGAACAGCCCCAGCATTTT. The encoded protein is CAWSRAGREQPQHF.

Only a few counts were recorded for this clone. J is TRBJ1-5 and V is TRBV19, with D perhaps matching TRBD1 (5 bases). This CDR3 comprises 16 residues. Germline V gene sequence: CDR1 LNHDA, CDR2 SQIVND (reference sequence). Trimming took 1 base from V and 4 from J, leaving 14 bases between them. Here the CDR3 DNA reads TGTGCCAGTAGTATAGTAGGGGCCGTACTAAATCAGCCCCAGCATTTT. It yields the protein CASSIVGAVLNQPQHF.

This chain joins TRBV27 and TRBJ1-1; D unclear. Germline assignment: CDR1 MNHEY and CDR2 SMNVEV (reference sequence). The ends were cut back, 6 bases at V and 7 bases at J, with 18 bases in the middle. CDR3 length: 14 residues. The CDR3 loop reads CASSTRLTGNEAFF. As DNA, the CDR3 is TGTGCCAGCAGCACCAGATTAACGGGTAATGAAGCTTTCTTT.

Regarding this clone: The same CDR3 also results from other DNA sequences found in this sample. The J gene is TRBJ1-3, the V gene TRBV12-3 or TRBV12-4; D remains unclear. This CDR3 spans 12 amino acids. The V gene lost 8 bases and the J gene lost 0 bases, with 5 bases spanning the gap. The CDR3 coding sequence is TGTGCCAGCTCCAACTCTGGAAACACCATATATTTT. It specifies CASSNSGNTIYF.

The chain employs TRBV4-3 and TRBJ1-1; TRBD1 is a possible D gene (5 bases). The CDR3 loop spans 13 amino acids. The germline V gene encodes CDR1 LGHNA and CDR2 YSLEER. The V gene lost 3 bases and the J gene lost 4 bases, with 9 bases spanning the gap. DNA of the CDR3: TGCGCCAGCAGCCAGTCCGGGGGCACTGAAGCTTTCTTT. This encodes CASSQSGGTEAFF.

The chain employs TRBV7-2 and TRBJ1-5; perhaps TRBD1 as D (5 bases). Germline V gene sequence: CDR1 SGHTA, CDR2 FQGNSA. V lost 1 base and J lost 7, with 8 bases in between. CDR3 length equals 13 residues. This chain's CDR3 is CASSLETAQPQHF. The CDR3 nucleotides read TGTGCCAGCAGCTTAGAGACAGCCCAGCCCCAGCATTTT.

V gene TRBV3-1 (or the pseudogene TRBV3-2) combines with J gene TRBJ2-7, with 15 bases identical to TRBD2. CDR1 is LGHDT and CDR2 is YNNKEL in the germline V gene (reference sequence). This CDR3 contains 19 residues. Unmatched junction bases numbered 10, after V lost 4 bases and J lost 0 bases. CDR3 in DNA: TGTGCCAGCAGCCGGGGACTAGCGGGAGGACCAGTAGCCTCCTACGAGCAGTACTTC. Translation gives CASSRGLAGGPVASYEQYF.

The chain links TRBV5-1 to TRBJ1-3, with 9 bases aligning to TRBD1. Trimming took 4 bases from V and 0 from J; bases not matched to a gene: 2. Germline V CDR1 and CDR2: SGHRS, YFSETQ. This CDR3 has 15 residues. CDR3 DNA: TGCGCCAGCAGCCAGGACAGGGGCTCTGGAAACACCATATATTTT. Translating it yields CASSQDRGSGNTIYF.

This chain connects TRBV19 to TRBJ1-1; D is ambiguous. CDR1 LNHDA and CDR2 SQIVND come from the germline V gene (reference sequence). The CDR3 extends over 15 amino acids. Trimming shortened V by 6 bases and J by 3 bases, and 17 bases separated the two germline ends. As DNA, the CDR3 is TGTGCCAGTAGCCCACTCGGAACTGAGGACACTGAAGCTTTCTTT. This gives the protein CASSPLGTEDTEAFF.

This clone was counted once. CDR3 residues: CASKKAGGQADTQYF. DNA of the CDR3: TGTGCCAGCAAAAAAGCGGGGGGGCAAGCAGATACGCAGTATTTT. The chain joins TRBV12-1 to TRBJ2-3; TRBD2 is the table's D call and was not checked against the DNA. TRBV12-1 is tagged as a pseudogene. CDR3 length equals 15 residues.

The genes are TRBV5-6 and TRBJ2-7, with 11 bases lining up with TRBD1. The CDR3 runs 14 residues. V gave up 3 bases and J gave up 7 bases; unmatched junction bases: 6. In germline, CDR1 is SGHDT, CDR2 YYEEEE. CDR3 bases: TGTGCCAGCAGCTCAGGACAGGGGGCGAGTGAGCAGTACTTC. Translation gives CASSSGQGASEQYF.

The chain couples TRBV12-5 to TRBJ2-1; a possible D gene is TRBD1 (5 bases). Germline assignment: CDR1 LGHNT and CDR2 FRNRAP. The CDR3 contains 15 residues. The ends were cut back, 6 bases at V and 0 bases at J, with 12 bases in the middle. The CDR3 sequence: CASGPRQSSYNEQFF. The CDR3 DNA follows: TGTGCTAGTGGCCCAAGACAGAGCTCCTACAATGAGCAGTTCTTC.

The V and J genes are TRBV20-1 and TRBJ2-3; D is unresolved. CDR1 and CDR2 from the germline V gene are DFQATT and SNEGSKA (reference sequence). This CDR3 spans 15 amino acids. The ends were cut back, 3 bases at V and 4 bases at J, with 17 bases in the middle. The CDR3 sequence: CSASLMAHASDTQYF. Written as DNA, the CDR3 is TGCAGTGCTAGTCTTATGGCCCACGCCTCAGATACGCAGTATTTT.

This clone has a single count. Here the CDR3 reads CASSVAGTRAGEQYF. CDR3 coding DNA: TGTGCCAGCAGCGTAGCCGGGACTAGAGCCGGCGAGCAGTACTTC. The chain links TRBV9 to TRBJ2-7, with 8 bases identical to TRBD2. The CDR3 totals 15 residues. V was clipped by 0 bases and J by 6 bases; unmatched bases: 8. Germline-derived CDR1 and CDR2 are SGDLS and YYNGEE.

The chain combines TRBV28 with TRBJ2-3; tentatively, D is TRBD2 (5 bases). The CDR3 consists of 14 residues. The V and J ends lost 6 bases and 2 bases respectively, with 12 bases between them. Germline-derived CDR1 and CDR2 are MDHEN and SYDVKM. The CDR3 DNA is TGTGCCAGCAGGATCAGCGGAAACACAGATACGCAGTATTTT. It encodes CASRISGNTDTQYF.

The chain combines TRBV29-1 with TRBJ2-1; 12 nucleotides align to TRBD2. V shed 4 bases and J 4 bases; nucleotides not matched to a gene: 5. The CDR3 has 15 residues. Germline V gene data show CDR1 as SQVTM and CDR2 as ANQGSEA. CDR3 DNA sequence: TGCAGCGTTGCCCCGACTAGCGGGAGTTACAATGAGCAGTTCTTC. This gives the protein CSVAPTSGSYNEQFF.

This clone was recorded at least ten times. CDR3 in DNA: TGTGCCAGCAGCCAAGAAACAAGCGGGTGGGGCACCGGGGAGCTGTTTTTT. Its translation: CASSQETSGWGTGELFF. The gene calls are TRBV4-2 and TRBJ2-2, with D possibly TRBD2 on 6 matching bases. This CDR3 region has 17 residues. Trimming took 0 bases from V and 4 from J, leaving 15 bases between them. The V gene's germline CDR1 is LGHNA and CDR2 YNFKEQ.

The CDR3 DNA follows: TGTGCCAGCAGTTTATCGGGAGGGGTTGTGGATACGCAGTATTTT. Translated, it gives CASSLSGGVVDTQYF. V gene TRBV28 combines with J gene TRBJ2-3; 8 bases line up with TRBD2. The CDR3 length is 15 residues. CDR1 MDHEN and CDR2 SYDVKM come from the germline V gene. The junction had 6 bases not matched to a gene; V was cut back by 1 base and J by 6 bases. Variable domain in full (rest from reference TRBV28 and TRBJ2-3): DVKVTQSSRYLVKRTGEKVFLECVQDMDHENMFWYRQDPGLGLRLIYFSYDVKMKEKGDIPEGYSVSREKKERFSLILESASTNQTSMYLCASSLSGGVVDTQYFGPGTRLTVL.

CDR3 bases: TGCGCCAGCAGCTTGGGACTTCCAAATGAGCAGTTCTTC. It codes for CASSLGLPNEQFF. The chain uses TRBV5-1 and TRBJ2-1; D is uncertain. Per the germline V gene, CDR1 is SGHRS and CDR2 is YFSETQ. This CDR3 has 13 amino acids. V was cut by 0 bases and J by 7 bases, with 8 bases left in between.

The chain recombines TRBV19 with TRBJ2-2; D is ambiguous. In germline, CDR1 is LNHDA, CDR2 SQIVND (reference sequence). Trimming stripped 1 base from V and 7 bases from J, with 7 bases between. The CDR3 length is 13 residues. The CDR3 DNA follows: TGTGCCAGTAGTATAGTTTCCGGCGGGGAGCTGTTTTTT. Encoded protein: CASSIVSGGELFF.

The chain links TRBV5-5 to TRBJ1-1; D is undetermined. CDR1 and CDR2 (germline): SGHKS, YYEKEE (reference sequence). Trimming took 1 base from V and 7 from J, leaving 5 bases between them. CDR3 size: 11 residues. The CDR3 nucleotides are TGTGCCAGCAGCTTGATCGTTGAAGCTTTCTTT. Translating it yields CASSLIVEAFF.

This clone appeared a single time. The V gene is TRBV2, the J gene TRBJ1-2; possible D gene TRBD1, 5 bases. The CDR3 has 12 amino acids. Germline V gene data show CDR1 as SNHLY and CDR2 as FYNNEI. Trimming removed 4 bases from V and 4 bases from J, with 7 bases in between. The CDR3 protein is CASSAQGYGYTF. CDR3 in DNA: TGTGCCAGCAGTGCCCAGGGCTATGGCTACACCTTC.